This T cell receptor beta chain was sequenced for a study of T cells in Graves' hyperthyroidism and ophthalmopathy (dated by TCRdb to about 2019). Study-level background: Peripheral blood was sampled at the time of initial diagnosis, prior to any treatment. To identify distinguishing TCR V-J signatures, a discovery cohort of about 100 patients was used, comprising 43 with Graves' ophthalmopathy and around 60 with stable Graves' hyperthyroidism. Prospective prediction of ophthalmopathy was tested in an independent validation cohort of approximately 18 hyperthyroidism patients and some 17 patients who later progressed to ophthalmopathy. The 75 to 100 discovery patients were divided at random into training and test sets in a 7:3 ratio. Thyroid tissue and blood T-cell repertoires from about six Graves' hyperthyroidism patients were also compared in the study. After sampling, hyperthyroidism patients received methimazole starting at 30 mg daily, and ophthalmopathy patients received high-dose intravenous methylprednisolone. TCR Vbeta CDR3 sequencing of 120 to 150 peripheral blood samples (43 ophthalmopathy, about 74 hyperthyroidism and around 17 progressor patients) is reported in the paper. Broader findings and caveats from the paper: No statistical method was used to set the sample size in advance, and investigators knew the group allocation. In validation, the model predicted progression to ophthalmopathy with around 71% sensitivity and about 73% specificity, a median of 6.5 months before onset. Blood samples also contained most of the expanded thyroid clonotypes (frequency above 0.001), which suggests that blood repertoires may reflect thyroid immune responses. A model built on a 13 V-J signature distinguished ophthalmopathy from stable hyperthyroidism, reaching 85% to 90% sensitivity and under 84% specificity in cross-validation and 80%/75% in testing.

In the ophthalmopathy patients, disease was moderately to severely active, with a Clinical Activity Score of 3 or more, a NOSPECS grade of 4 or more, and a duration of less than 3 months. Exclusion was applied to patients with uncontrolled infections, other autoimmune diseases, pregnancy or lactation. Diagnoses relied on clinical symptoms, serum thyroxine and TRAb, thyroid ultrasound and orbital computed tomography. Ficoll-Paque density gradient centrifugation was used to isolate PBMCs from about 9.4 ml of fresh peripheral blood. Trizol reagent was used to extract total RNA, and RNA quality was then checked on an Agilent 2100 Bioanalyzer. This clonotype was found a few times. It lacks a known antigen. Base-call qualities are not available, and no considerably larger clone is one nucleotide away. The TCR beta CDR3 regions were amplified from the RNA transcripts. For the first round of RT-PCR on the TCR CDR3, the HTBI primer set was used together with the Qiagen OneStep RT-PCR kit. A second multiplex PCR round built the libraries, followed by size selection and purification. The libraries were sequenced on an Illumina HiSeq2000 using paired-end 100 bp reads. Processing in the source paper ran as follows. SOAPnuke was used to process the raw data, with reads discarded if the reads contained adapters or uncalled bases, had a mean Phred below 15, or lacked an exact constant-primer or identifier match. High-quality paired reads were merged with COPE v1.2.5, and unique nucleotide sequences were defined as clonotypes. MiTCR v1.1 was used to align the clonotypes against IMGT TRBV, TRBD and TRBJ reference segments. Only V-J combinations with frequency above 0.0001, covering about 99% of repertoires, were analysed. A TCS score was defined as the ratio of F50 (clonal expansion) to E x V (chaos), with BLOSUM62-based TCRdist applied between CDR3 peptides within each V-J. Welch's t-statistics and random forest reduced just over 500 V-J features to some 14, which were used in a naive Bayes classifier (R e1071). TCRdb itself trimmed the public reads at Q25 with fastp, ran MiXCR and retained productive beta chains. When rows share a CDR3 protein, they turn into one entry using the most common DNA and genes. V and J calls and clone size were set by TCRdb, not the authors. In all, the sample holds about half a million distinct CDR3 sequences, and 20% of those were seen once. Clones ranked in the top ten supply around 50% of the sample.

This receptor was taken from a man aged 35 to 55 with Graves' ophthalmopathy. The material sequenced was blood.

The base sequence is TGCAGTGCGAGTCCCGACAACACCGGGGAGCTGTTTTTT. Translated, it gives CSASPDNTGELFF. The chain uses TRBV20-1 and TRBJ2-2; there is no confident call for the D gene. The CDR3 measures 13 amino acids from cysteine to phenylalanine. Only the CDR3 DNA is retained, 39 bases long and in frame from the first base. V drops 6 bases and J drops 2 bases, leaving 10 bases in between. CDR1 DFQATT and CDR2 SNEGSKA are derived from the germline V gene (reference sequence).